This T cell receptor beta chain stems from a study of T-cell memory formation after mild COVID-19. After 5'RACE with constant-segment primers, TCR alpha and TCR beta cDNA libraries carrying sample barcodes and UMIs were obtained. TCRdb itself ran the 5' RACE reads through MiXCR, one entry per CDR3 protein. The sample carries hundreds of thousands of distinct CDR3 sequences, approximately 15% recorded once. CDR1 is LGHDT and CDR2 is YNNKEL in the germline V gene (reference sequence). V gave up 1 base and J gave up 6 bases; unmatched junction bases: 14. The CDR3 spans 18 residues. This TCR derives from a man younger than 35 who had mild COVID-19 (a few samples of this study predate the infection). Cell type and time point are not known. Sequenced: PBMCs or a T cell subset sorted from them (not recorded which). The chain couples TRBV3-1 to TRBJ1-4; 7 bases match TRBD1. The chain's CDR3 is CASSQGMTTAGGYEKLFF. CDR3 DNA sequence: TGTGCCAGCAGCCAAGGGATGACTACGGCAGGGGGATATGAAAAACTGTTTTTT.